The entry that follows covers one T cell receptor beta chain sequence. Clones were read by immunoSEQ multiplex PCR, and TCRdb kept only the in-frame ones, dropping some. In the table there are over 120,000 clones, about 93% of which are singletons. Germline V gene data show CDR1 as SNHLY and CDR2 as FYNNEI. V was pared by 7 bases and J by 8 bases, with 14 bases between. The CDR3 extends over 13 amino acids. The data are from a study of T cell responses to AZD1222 COVID-19 vaccine. Study background: Analysis merged second doses at about 4 or about 12 weeks.

This chain links TRBV2 with TRBJ1-4, with D perhaps matching TRBD1 (5 bases). This TCR was sampled from an adult in good health. The specimen was peripheral blood, collected on day 0 of AZD1222 vaccination. The CDR3 here is CASKKGREEKLFF. The CDR3 coding sequence is TGTGCCAGCAAGAAGGGGCGTGAGGAAAAACTGTTTTTT.